This entry lists 5 T cell receptor beta chains sequenced from one sample in a study of T cell responses to AZD1222 COVID-19 vaccine listed by TCRdb under 2021. The method behind the library was the immunoSEQ multiplex PCR assay. In TCRdb, the immuneACCESS table is reduced to in-frame sequences with V and J assigned. These tables do not hold every clone; where another copy was compared, an unresolved V gene accounts for under half, and the others remain unexplained. The sample includes roughly 150,000 clones, with less than 95% observed a single time. The ten largest clones capture approximately 1.4% of the sample. Reading the label with the study, this specimen's time point is: baseline before first vaccination. The sample consisted of peripheral blood, taken on day 0 of AZD1222 vaccination. These receptors were taken from an adult in good health.

The rearrangement links TRBV3-1 (or the pseudogene TRBV3-2) to TRBJ1-2; D possibly corresponds to TRBD1 (5 bases). This CDR3 is built from 14 residues. Per the germline V gene, CDR1 is LGHDT and CDR2 is YNNKEL (reference sequence). V lost 4 bases and J lost 4, with 13 bases in between. The CDR3 bases are TGTGCCAGCAGCCCCCCTACGGGGGTCTATGGCTACACCTTC. Protein: CASSPPTGVYGYTF.

This chain links TRBV6-5 with TRBJ1-4; D unclear. CDR1 and CDR2 from the germline V gene are MNHEY and SVGAGI. The CDR3 spans 14 residues. V lost 8 bases and J 4 bases, leaving 14 bases between the germline ends. In nucleotides, the CDR3 is TGTGCCAGCTCGAGTTGGATGAGTAATGAAAAACTGTTTTTT. Protein: CASSSWMSNEKLFF.

This chain connects TRBV5-1 to TRBJ2-1; 10 positions agree with TRBD2. Looked up from germline, CDR1 is SGHRS and CDR2 is YFSETQ. CDR3 size: 13 residues. Unmatched junction bases numbered 4, after V lost 3 bases and J lost 10 bases. The CDR3 is CASSSQLAGEQFF. The CDR3, as DNA: TGCGCCAGCAGCTCACAACTAGCGGGGGAGCAGTTCTTC.

This clone is a singleton in its sample. V usage is TRBV6-5 and J usage is TRBJ2-3, with TRBD2 matching over 9 bases. Trimming at V came to 6 bases and at J to 12 bases, leaving 16 bases not matched to a gene. There are 15 residues in the CDR3. Per germline, CDR1 MNHEY and CDR2 SVGAGI. As DNA, the CDR3 is TGTGCCAGCAGCCTTCTAGCGGGAAGCGACGGCGGCCAGTATTTT. This sequence encodes CASSLLAGSDGGQYF.

The V call is TRBV7-3, the J call TRBJ1-1, with D unclear. Germline CDR1 and CDR2: SGHTA and FQGTGA. V was shortened by 0 bases and J by 1 base, with 3 bases between the two germline ends. This CDR3 spans 13 amino acids. The CDR3, as DNA: TGTGCCAGCAGCTTAACAGGGAACACTGAAGCTTTCTTT. It codes for CASSLTGNTEAFF.